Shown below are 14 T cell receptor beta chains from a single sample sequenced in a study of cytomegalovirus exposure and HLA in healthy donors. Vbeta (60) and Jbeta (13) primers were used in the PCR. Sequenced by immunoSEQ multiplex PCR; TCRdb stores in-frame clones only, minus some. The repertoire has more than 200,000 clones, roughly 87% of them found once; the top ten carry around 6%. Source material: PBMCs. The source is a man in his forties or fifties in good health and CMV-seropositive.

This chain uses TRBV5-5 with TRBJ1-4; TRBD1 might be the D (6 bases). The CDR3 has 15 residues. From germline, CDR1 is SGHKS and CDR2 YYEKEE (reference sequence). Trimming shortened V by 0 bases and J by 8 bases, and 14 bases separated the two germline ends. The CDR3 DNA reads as TGTGCCAGCAGCTTGGCCTCAGGGGCGTACGAAAAACTGTTTTTT. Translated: CASSLASGAYEKLFF.

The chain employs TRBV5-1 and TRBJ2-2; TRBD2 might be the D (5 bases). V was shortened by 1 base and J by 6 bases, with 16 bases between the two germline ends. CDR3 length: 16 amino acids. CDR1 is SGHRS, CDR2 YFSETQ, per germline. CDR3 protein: CASSLKVSGGAGELFF. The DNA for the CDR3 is TGCGCCAGCAGCTTGAAGGTCAGCGGTGGGGCCGGGGAGCTGTTTTTT.

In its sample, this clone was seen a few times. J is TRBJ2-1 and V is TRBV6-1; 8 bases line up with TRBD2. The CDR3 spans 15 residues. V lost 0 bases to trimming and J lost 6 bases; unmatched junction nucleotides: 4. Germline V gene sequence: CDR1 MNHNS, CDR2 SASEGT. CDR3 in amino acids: CASSEAQAGANEQFF. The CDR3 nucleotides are TGTGCCAGCAGTGAAGCGCAAGCGGGAGCCAATGAGCAGTTCTTC.

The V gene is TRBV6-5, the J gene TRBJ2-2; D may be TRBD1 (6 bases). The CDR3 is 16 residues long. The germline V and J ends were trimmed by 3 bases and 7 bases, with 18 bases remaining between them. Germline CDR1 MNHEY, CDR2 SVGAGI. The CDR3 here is CASSYLGRGRGGELFF. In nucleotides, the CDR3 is TGTGCCAGCAGTTATCTCGGCAGGGGAAGGGGCGGGGAGCTGTTTTTT.

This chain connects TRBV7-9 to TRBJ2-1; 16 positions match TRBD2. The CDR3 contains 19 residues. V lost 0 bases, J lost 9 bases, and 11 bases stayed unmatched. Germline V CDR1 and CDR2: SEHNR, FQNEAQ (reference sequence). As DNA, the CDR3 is TGTGCCAGCAGCTTAGCGACCGGGACTAGCGGGAGGGCCGGCCGTGAGCAGTTCTTC. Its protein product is CASSLATGTSGRAGREQFF.

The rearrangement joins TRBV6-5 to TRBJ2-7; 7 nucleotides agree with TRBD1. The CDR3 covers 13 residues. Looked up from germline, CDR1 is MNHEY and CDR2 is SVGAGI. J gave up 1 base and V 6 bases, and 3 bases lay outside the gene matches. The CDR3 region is CASSPTGSYEQYV. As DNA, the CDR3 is TGTGCCAGCAGCCCGACAGGGTCCTACGAGCAGTACGTC.

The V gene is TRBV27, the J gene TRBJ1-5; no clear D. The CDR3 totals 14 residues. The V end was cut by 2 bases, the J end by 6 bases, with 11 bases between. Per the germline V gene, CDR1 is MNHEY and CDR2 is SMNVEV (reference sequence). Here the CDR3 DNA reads TGTGCCAGCAGTTTAAGAGGGTTAAGTCAGCCCCAGCATTTT. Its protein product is CASSLRGLSQPQHF.

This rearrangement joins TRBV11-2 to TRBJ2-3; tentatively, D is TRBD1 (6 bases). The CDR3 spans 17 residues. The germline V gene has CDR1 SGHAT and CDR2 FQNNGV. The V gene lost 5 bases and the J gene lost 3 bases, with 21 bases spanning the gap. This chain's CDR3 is CASSPNRQAMGTDTQYF. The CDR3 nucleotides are TGTGCCAGCAGCCCTAATCGACAGGCCATGGGGACAGATACGCAGTATTTT.

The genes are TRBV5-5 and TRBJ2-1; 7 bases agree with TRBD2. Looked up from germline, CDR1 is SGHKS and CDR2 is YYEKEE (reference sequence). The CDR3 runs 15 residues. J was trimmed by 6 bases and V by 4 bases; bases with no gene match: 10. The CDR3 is CASSLSWASGNEQFF. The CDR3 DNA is TGTGCCAGCAGCCTTTCCTGGGCTAGCGGCAATGAGCAGTTCTTC.

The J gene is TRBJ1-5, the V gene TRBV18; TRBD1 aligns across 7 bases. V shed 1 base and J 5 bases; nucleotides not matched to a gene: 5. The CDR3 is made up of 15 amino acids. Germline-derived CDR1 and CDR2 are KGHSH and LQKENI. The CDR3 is CASSPRQGDDQPQHF. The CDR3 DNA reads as TGTGCCAGCTCACCACGGCAGGGGGACGATCAGCCCCAGCATTTT. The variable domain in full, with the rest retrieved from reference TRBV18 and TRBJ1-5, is NAGVMQNPRHLVRRRGQEARLRCSPMKGHSHVYWYRQLPEEGLKFMVYLQKENIIDESGMPKERFSAEFPKEGPSILRIQQVVRGDSAAYFCASSPRQGDDQPQHFGDGTRLSIL.

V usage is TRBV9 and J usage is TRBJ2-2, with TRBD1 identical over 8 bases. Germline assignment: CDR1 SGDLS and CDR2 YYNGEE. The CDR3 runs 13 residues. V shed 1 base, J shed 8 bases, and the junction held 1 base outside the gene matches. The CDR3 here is CASSVQGAGELFF. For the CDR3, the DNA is TGTGCCAGCAGCGTACAGGGGGCGGGGGAGCTGTTTTTT.

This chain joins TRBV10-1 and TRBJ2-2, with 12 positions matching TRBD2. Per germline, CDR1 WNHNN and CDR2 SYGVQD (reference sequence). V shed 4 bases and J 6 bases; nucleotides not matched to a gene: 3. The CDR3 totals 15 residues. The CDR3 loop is CASSALAGGAGELFF. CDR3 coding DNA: TGCGCCAGCAGTGCACTAGCGGGAGGAGCCGGGGAGCTGTTTTTT.

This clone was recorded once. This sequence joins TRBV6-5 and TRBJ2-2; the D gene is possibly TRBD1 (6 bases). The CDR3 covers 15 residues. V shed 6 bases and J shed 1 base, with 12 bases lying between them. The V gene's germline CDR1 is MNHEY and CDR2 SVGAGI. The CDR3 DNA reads TGTGCCAGCAGACGTAGGACAGTGAACACCGGGGAGCTGTTTTTT. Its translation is CASRRRTVNTGELFF.

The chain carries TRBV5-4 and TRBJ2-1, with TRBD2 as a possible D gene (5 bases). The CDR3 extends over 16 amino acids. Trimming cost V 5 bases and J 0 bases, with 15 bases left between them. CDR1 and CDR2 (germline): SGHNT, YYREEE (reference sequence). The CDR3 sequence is CASRLRSSGSYNEQFF. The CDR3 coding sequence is TGTGCCAGCAGGTTGCGGTCGAGCGGCTCCTACAATGAGCAGTTCTTC.